The rows below give T cell receptor beta chains drawn from one sample of a study of T cells in Graves' hyperthyroidism and ophthalmopathy. TCRdb called the multiplex PCR reads again in MiXCR, with one record for every CDR3 protein. The sample yields hundreds of thousands of distinct CDR3 sequences, roughly 20% seen once. Material for sequencing was blood. All receptors derive from a man under 40 with Graves' ophthalmopathy. The CDR3 runs from the conserved cysteine through the conserved F or W. The D gene is left open where the match is weak. Not all rows give a size; the values are once, few, many and, for expanded clones, a class.

>TRBJ1-5|TRBD1|NA|TRBV6-2/TRBV6-3
TGTGCCAGCAGTTATCGGCAGGGGGACCGTCAGCCCCAGCATTTT
CASSYRQGDRQPQHF
>TRBJ2-1|TRBD2|NA|TRBV29-1
TGCAGCGTTGAAAACCGGGAGGGTTCCTACAATGAGCAGTTCTTC
CSVENREGSYNEQFF
>TRBJ1-5|TRBD1|many|TRBV7-2
TGTGCCAGCAGCCCCCGGACAGGAGCCAATCAGCCCCAGCATTTT
CASSPRTGANQPQHF
>TRBJ1-5|NA|NA|TRBV28
TGTGCCAGCTCAGCCGACGCACCAGGAGTCTACGGGCGAAGCAATCAGCCCCAGCATTTT
CASSADAPGVYGRSNQPQHF
>TRBJ1-1|NA|many|TRBV30
TGTGCCTCCCGGACGGGCACTGAAGCTTTCTTT
CASRTGTEAFF
>TRBJ2-1|NA|NA|TRBV7-9
TGTGCCAGCAGCTTACTGCTCGGGGTGGACAGAGACAATGAGCAGTTCTTC
CASSLLLGVDRDNEQFF
>TRBJ2-7|NA|few|TRBV7-9
TGTGCCATCAGCGGGTACGAGCAGTACTTC
CAISGYEQYF
>TRBJ2-6|TRBD1|few|TRBV12-3/TRBV12-4
TGTGCCAGCAGTTGGGGACAGTTACTTTCTGGGGCCAACGTCCTGACTTTC
CASSWGQLLSGANVLTF
>TRBJ2-5|NA|NA|TRBV3-1
TGTGCCAGCAAGGAGACACTTAAAGAGACCCAGTACTTC
CASKETLKETQYF
>TRBJ2-7|NA|few|TRBV2
TGTGCCAGCGGTTTGATAGTAGGGAGCTACGAGCAGTACTTC
CASGLIVGSYEQYF
>TRBJ2-4|NA|few|TRBV6-1
TGTGCCAGCAGTAGAGGGCTCCGGGACATTCAGTACTTC
CASSRGLRDIQYF
>TRBJ1-1|NA|many|TRBV5-1
TGCGCCAGCAGCTTGGAGTCTGCAAACACTGAAGCTTTCTTT
CASSLESANTEAFF
>TRBJ2-1|TRBD2|NA|TRBV7-2
TGTGCCAGCAGCCCGGGTAGCGGGAGTCTCAATGAGCAGTTCTTC
CASSPGSGSLNEQFF
>TRBJ2-5|NA|few|TRBV7-2
TGTGCCACCAGCATCCAGGAGACCCAGTACTTC
CATSIQETQYF
>TRBJ2-7|TRBD2|NA|TRBV5-1
TGCGCCAGCACCCCCGGGACTAGCGGAAGGGAGCAGTACTTC
CASTPGTSGREQYF
>TRBJ1-5|TRBD1|many|TRBV6-5
TGTGCCAGCATTACACCGGGACAGGGAGGCAATCAGCCCCAGCATTTT
CASITPGQGGNQPQHF
>TRBJ2-7|NA|many|TRBV20-1
TGCAGTGCTTCTTCTAGATACTACGAGCAGTACTTC
CSASSRYYEQYF
>TRBJ1-1|NA|many|TRBV3-1
TGTGCCAGCAGCCAAGAGTTAGGGCGAGGAACTGAAGCTTTCTTT
CASSQELGRGTEAFF
>TRBJ1-2|NA|NA|TRBV20-1
TGCAGTGCTAGCGCCACGAACTATGGCTACACCTTC
CSASATNYGYTF
>TRBJ2-2|NA|many|TRBV2
TGTGCCAGCAAAGCATTCCCGGCCGGGGAGCTGTTTTTT
CASKAFPAGELFF
>TRBJ2-1|NA|few|TRBV5-1
TGCGCCAGCAGCTCCGCGTCAAGCTCCTACAATGAGCAGTTCTTC
CASSSASSSYNEQFF
>TRBJ1-1|NA|NA|TRBV5-6
TGTGCCAGCAGCAACAGGGTTTTGAACACTGAAGCTTTCTTT
CASSNRVLNTEAFF
>TRBJ1-4|NA|many|TRBV30
TGTGCCTGGAGTGAGCCCCACCAGGGTGAAAAACTGTTTTTT
CAWSEPHQGEKLFF
>TRBJ2-1|TRBD1|few|TRBV4-1
TGCGCCAGTAGATCATACAGGGGTTACATCAATGAGCAGTTCTTC
CASRSYRGYINEQFF
>TRBJ2-1|NA|few|TRBV6-1
TGTGCCAGCAGGTCCGTGTGGGTCTACAATGAGCAGTTCTTC
CASRSVWVYNEQFF
>TRBJ2-5|TRBD1|many|TRBV5-1
TGCGCCAGCAGCAACAGGGGAACGGAGACCCAGTACTTC
CASSNRGTETQYF
>TRBJ2-3|NA|NA|TRBV27
TGTGCCAGCAGTTTACAGGCGGACAGCACAGATACGCAGTATTTT
CASSLQADSTDTQYF
>TRBJ2-7|TRBD2|many|TRBV11-1
TGTGCCAGCAGCACCATAGCGGGAGGTTGGTACGAGCAGTACTTC
CASSTIAGGWYEQYF
>TRBJ1-2|TRBD1|few|TRBV28
TGTGCCAGCAGCTTAACGACAGGGGAGTATGGCTACACCTTC
CASSLTTGEYGYTF
>TRBJ2-7|NA|NA|TRBV12-3/TRBV12-4
TGTGCCAGCAGTGTACAGGGAGCTTACTACGAGCAGTACTTC
CASSVQGAYYEQYF
>TRBJ2-3|TRBD2|few|TRBV5-4
TGTGCCAGCACCCCAGGGGGGACTAGCGGTTTCAGCACAGATACGCAGTATTTT
CASTPGGTSGFSTDTQYF
>TRBJ2-6|NA|NA|TRBV6-2/TRBV6-3
TGTGCCAGCAGCTCAGGACACCTCTCTGGGGCCAACGTCCTGACTTTC
CASSSGHLSGANVLTF
>TRBJ1-2|NA|NA|TRBV5-6
TGTGCCAGCAGCTTGGGGGTACAGGGTGACTATGGCTACACCTTC
CASSLGVQGDYGYTF
>TRBJ2-7|TRBD2|NA|TRBV6-1
TGTGCCAGCAGAAGCAGCGGGACCTTTTCCTACGAGCAGTACTTC
CASRSSGTFSYEQYF
>TRBJ2-7|TRBD1|many|TRBV11-2
TGTGCCAGCAGCTCGGGACAGAACTCCTACGAGCAGTACTTC
CASSSGQNSYEQYF
>TRBJ2-3|NA|few|TRBV5-5
TGTGCCAGCAGCTCTCAGGACACGACAGATTACACAGATACGCAGTATTTT
CASSSQDTTDYTDTQYF
>TRBJ1-1|NA|many|TRBV28
TGTGCCAGCAGTTTAGAGGGTGAAGCTTTCTTT
CASSLEGEAFF
>TRBJ2-3|NA|NA|TRBV28
TGTGCCAGCAGTTACGAGGAAAATACGCAGTATTTT
CASSYEENTQYF
>TRBJ1-1|NA|few|TRBV24-1
TGTGCCACCAGTGATACTGCGAACACTGAAGCTTTCTTT
CATSDTANTEAFF
>TRBJ1-5|TRBD1|NA|TRBV20-1
TGCAGTGCTAGAGATGGTAGGACAGGGGGTAATGGCAATCAGCCCCAGCATTTT
CSARDGRTGGNGNQPQHF
>TRBJ2-5|NA|few|TRBV6-2/TRBV6-3
TGTGCCAGCAGTACTACAACCCAAGAGACCCAGTACTTC
CASSTTTQETQYF
>TRBJ2-7|NA|many|TRBV7-2
TGTGCCAGCAGCTTAGCTGGCGACAACTCCTACGAGCAGTACTTC
CASSLAGDNSYEQYF
>TRBJ2-7|TRBD2|few|TRBV7-3
TGTGCCAGCAGCCCGATAGCGGGAGCATACGAGCAGTACTTC
CASSPIAGAYEQYF
>TRBJ2-3|NA|many|TRBV11-2
TGTGCCAGCAGCTTAGAGACCAGGACATATTTCACAGATACGCAGTATTTT
CASSLETRTYFTDTQYF
>TRBJ1-2|NA|NA|TRBV7-9
TGTGCCAGCAGCTTAGGTTTTGGAGGCTACACCTTC
CASSLGFGGYTF
>TRBJ1-4|NA|NA|TRBV20-1
TGCAGTGCTAGAGCTGGGCAGGGGATTGGTGCAACTAATGAAAAACTGTTTTTT
CSARAGQGIGATNEKLFF
>TRBJ1-4|NA|few|TRBV7-8
TGTGCCAGCAGCTTAGTTCCCCGCCGGGATGAAAAACTGTTTTTT
CASSLVPRRDEKLFF
>TRBJ2-3|TRBD2|few|TRBV20-1
TGCAGTGCTAGAGGACTCCCGGGACTAGCAGGCGGAGATACGCAGTATTTT
CSARGLPGLAGGDTQYF
>TRBJ2-7|TRBD2|many|TRBV11-2
TGTGCCAGCAGCCCAACTAGCGGGAGGGCGGGGAGTTTCTACGAGCAGTACTTC
CASSPTSGRAGSFYEQYF
>TRBJ2-2|NA|NA|TRBV7-2
TGTGCCAGCAGCTTAGACCGGGTAGTCGTAAAAAACACCGGGGAGCTGTTTTTT
CASSLDRVVVKNTGELFF
>TRBJ2-5|NA|few|TRBV15
TGTGCCACCAGCAGAGTCTTGGGAAGCGGGGAGACCCAGTACTTC
CATSRVLGSGETQYF
>TRBJ2-1|TRBD1|NA|TRBV20-1
TGCAGTGCTAGCCGGGACAGCTTCAATGAGCAGTTCTTC
CSASRDSFNEQFF